This entry lists 20 T cell receptor beta chains sequenced from one sample in a study of OX40 agonist ivuxolimab in advanced cancers. The assay was immunoSEQ multiplex PCR, and TCRdb's table has in-frame clones only and misses some. The table has under 95,000 clones, approximately 90% seen once; the top ten hold roughly 1.4%. The sample in question was CD4+ or CD8+ T cells sorted from blood, obtained in a trial of the OX40 agonist ivuxolimab. Receptors originate from an adult with an advanced solid tumor such as melanoma, head and neck, liver or kidney cancer.

This rearrangement joins TRBV16 to TRBJ1-5; D is ambiguous. The CDR3 runs 15 residues. Per the germline V gene, CDR1 is KGHSY and CDR2 is FQNENV. V was shortened by 0 bases and J by 6 bases, with 12 bases between the two germline ends. For the CDR3, the DNA is TGTGCCAGCAGCCAATCTAACAGTCTCGTTCAGCCCCAGCATTTT. It translates to CASSQSNSLVQPQHF.

This sequence joins TRBV11-2 and TRBJ2-1; D is unresolved. CDR1 SGHAT and CDR2 FQNNGV come from the germline V gene. V lost 3 bases, J lost 11 bases, and 17 bases lay in between. This CDR3 has 14 amino acids. Here the CDR3 reads CASSFNFRGMQQFF. The CDR3 bases are TGTGCCAGCAGCTTTAATTTCCGAGGAATGCAGCAGTTCTTC.

The chain has TRBV4-1 and TRBJ2-3; D is perhaps TRBD2 (6 bases). The CDR3 runs 17 residues. Deletions cut 1 base from V and 0 bases from J, with 14 bases between. Germline V CDR1 and CDR2: MGHRA, YSYEKL. CDR3 sequence reads: CASSQVSGTPSTDTQYF. The CDR3 DNA follows: TGCGCCAGCAGCCAAGTTTCGGGGACTCCTAGCACAGATACGCAGTATTTT.

This chain joins TRBV28 and TRBJ1-2; D not certain. Per germline, CDR1 MDHEN and CDR2 SYDVKM. V shed 2 bases and J shed 3 bases, with 7 bases lying between them. This CDR3 is 13 amino acids long. CDR3 sequence (DNA): TGTGCCAGCAGTTTAGTGGCCCACTATGGCTACACCTTC. Its translation is CASSLVAHYGYTF.

The V call is TRBV5-1, the J call TRBJ1-2; D gene ambiguous. V was trimmed by 4 bases and J by 5 bases, leaving 9 bases between them. Germline CDR1 is SGHRS and CDR2 is YFSETQ. This CDR3 contains 12 residues. Here the CDR3 reads CASSAQEYGYTF. CDR3 coding DNA: TGCGCCAGCAGCGCCCAAGAATATGGCTACACCTTC.

The rearrangement joins TRBV28 to TRBJ2-1; no firm D call. Per germline, CDR1 MDHEN and CDR2 SYDVKM. V was cut by 6 bases and J by 8 bases, with 20 bases left in between. The CDR3 runs 15 residues. The CDR3, as DNA: TGTGCCAGCAGCCCACCGGGCCTCGTTGGCGATGAGCAGTTCTTC. It yields the protein CASSPPGLVGDEQFF.

V usage is TRBV5-6 and J usage is TRBJ2-7, with D hard to call. V was clipped by 0 bases and J by 1 base, with 11 bases between them. The length of the CDR3 is 15 residues. Per the germline V gene, CDR1 is SGHDT and CDR2 is YYEEEE. The CDR3: CASSLGAPLSYEQYF. The CDR3 DNA is TGTGCCAGCAGCTTGGGGGCACCATTATCCTACGAGCAGTACTTC.

The V call is TRBV7-3, the J call TRBJ2-2; tentatively, D is TRBD2 (5 bases). V dropped 7 bases and J dropped 0 bases, with 12 bases sitting between them. The CDR3 has 15 residues. Germline CDR1 reads SGHTA; CDR2 reads FQGTGA. In nucleotides, the CDR3 is TGTGCCAGCACCCGAGGTAGCGCGAACACCGGGGAGCTGTTTTTT. Translated, it gives CASTRGSANTGELFF. Supplemented by reference TRBV7-3 and TRBJ2-2, the full variable domain reads GAGVSQTPSNKVTEKGKYVELRCDPISGHTALYWYRQSLGQGPEFLIYFQGTGAADDSGLPNDRFFAVRPEGSVSTLKIQRTERGDSAVYLCASTRGSANTGELFFGEGSRLTVL.

Notes on this clone: Other DNA sequences in the same sample also yield this CDR3. V and J are TRBV7-3 and TRBJ1-5; D uncertain. Germline CDR1 reads SGHTA; CDR2 reads FQGTGA. V lost 2 bases and J 3 bases, leaving 5 bases between the germline ends. The CDR3 extends over 13 amino acids. CDR3 amino acids: CASSLDLNQPQHF. In DNA form, the CDR3 reads TGTGCCAGCAGCTTAGACCTCAATCAGCCCCAGCATTTT.

The chain combines TRBV19 with TRBJ2-2; 10 nucleotides match TRBD1. Germline CDR1 and CDR2: LNHDA and SQIVND (reference sequence). This CDR3 is built from 15 residues. V lost 6 bases and J lost 3; bases outside the gene matches: 4. The CDR3 reads CASSQDRGDTGELFF. The CDR3 DNA follows: TGTGCCAGTAGCCAGGACAGGGGGGACACCGGGGAGCTGTTTTTT.

The chain couples TRBV10-2 to TRBJ2-2, with D possibly matching TRBD1 (6 bases). The CDR3 contains 14 residues. Deletions cut 4 bases from V and 1 base from J, with 7 bases between. From germline, CDR1 is WSHSY and CDR2 SAAADI. CDR3 sequence (DNA): TGCGCCAGCAGTGTACAGGGGAACACCGGGGAGCTGTTTTTT. Protein: CASSVQGNTGELFF.

The chain joins TRBV9 to TRBJ2-7; 7 bases fit TRBD1. Germline values: CDR1 SGDLS, CDR2 YYNGEE. The ends lost 4 bases at V and 1 base at J; junction bases unmatched: 8. The CDR3 is 15 amino acids. The CDR3 DNA reads TGTGCCAGCAGCCCTCCTCGGGACAGATCCTACGAGCAGTACTTC. As protein: CASSPPRDRSYEQYF.

The CDR3 reads CSAARDTNYEQYF. The DNA of the CDR3 is TGCAGCGCCGCCCGGGACACCAACTACGAGCAGTACTTC. V is TRBV29-1 and J is TRBJ2-7; a weak D match, TRBD1 (6 bases). V lost 7 bases and J lost 3, with 16 bases in between. The CDR3 consists of 13 residues. Germline V CDR1 and CDR2: SQVTM, ANQGSEA.

The CDR3 sequence: CASSPGRASTDTQYF. The CDR3 bases are TGTGCCAGCTCACCAGGCAGAGCTAGCACAGATACGCAGTATTTT. V is TRBV18 and J is TRBJ2-3, with D hard to call. This CDR3 has 15 residues. CDR1 is KGHSH, CDR2 LQKENI, per germline. The ends were cut back, 2 bases at V and 0 bases at J, with 9 bases in the middle.

CDR3 loop: CASSLEGGIAEAFF. The CDR3 coding sequence is TGCGCCAGCAGCTTGGAGGGGGGCATCGCTGAAGCTTTCTTT. This rearrangement joins TRBV5-1 to TRBJ1-1; a weak D match, TRBD1 (6 bases). Per the germline V gene, CDR1 is SGHRS and CDR2 is YFSETQ. V was clipped by 0 bases and J by 6 bases, with 12 bases between them. This CDR3 comprises 14 residues.

The chain links TRBV19 to TRBJ2-4, with TRBD2 identical over 13 bases. This CDR3 is built from 18 residues. Per germline, CDR1 LNHDA and CDR2 SQIVND (reference sequence). Trimming cost V 6 bases and J 3 bases; bases outside gene matches: 11. The CDR3 region has the DNA TGTGCCAGTAGAGAAGTTGGGACTAGCGGGAAGGGCAAAAACATTCAGTACTTC. As protein: CASREVGTSGKGKNIQYF.

This clone was seen more than once but under ten times. The chain couples TRBV5-5 to TRBJ1-4; no firm D call. Germline V gives CDR1 SGHKS, CDR2 YYEKEE (reference sequence). This CDR3 is 15 amino acids long. Trimming took 0 bases from V and 6 from J, leaving 12 bases between them. CDR3 DNA sequence: TGTGCCAGCAGCTTGGAGGCAGCTTCCTATGAAAAACTGTTTTTT. Amino acids: CASSLEAASYEKLFF. Complete variable domain (other parts from reference TRBV5-5 and TRBJ1-4): DAGVTQSPTHLIKTRGQQVTLRCSPISGHKSVSWYQQVLGQGPQFIFQYYEKEERGRGNFPDRFSARQFPNYSSELNVNALLLGDSALYLCASSLEAASYEKLFFGSGTQLSVL.

The DNA for the CDR3 is TGTGCCAGCAGCGGAAGGGTCACCGGGGAGCTGTTTTTT. Protein sequence: CASSGRVTGELFF. This chain joins TRBV9 and TRBJ2-2; D unresolved. Germline loops: CDR1 SGDLS, CDR2 YYNGEE. The CDR3 spans 13 residues. V was pared by 3 bases and J by 4 bases, with 7 bases between.

This chain links TRBV15 with TRBJ2-1, with 10 nucleotides matching TRBD2. The V and J ends lost 5 bases and 6 bases, in that order; junction bases with no gene match: 10. The germline V gene has CDR1 LNHNV and CDR2 YYDKDF (reference sequence). The CDR3 has 16 residues. CDR3 sequence (DNA): TGTGCCACCAGCGGTTCCGGGACTAGCGTACCCAATGAGCAGTTCTTC. It codes for CATSGSGTSVPNEQFF.

The rearrangement links TRBV4-1 to TRBJ2-2; D may match TRBD1 or TRBD2 (5 bases each). Per germline, CDR1 MGHRA and CDR2 YSYEKL. Trimming took off 0 bases at V and 5 bases at J, with 19 bases between the two ends. This CDR3 has 18 residues. The CDR3 nucleotides are TGCGCCAGCAGCCAAGATACCCTCGGACCGGGACGTACCGGGGAGCTGTTTTTT. It yields the protein CASSQDTLGPGRTGELFF.